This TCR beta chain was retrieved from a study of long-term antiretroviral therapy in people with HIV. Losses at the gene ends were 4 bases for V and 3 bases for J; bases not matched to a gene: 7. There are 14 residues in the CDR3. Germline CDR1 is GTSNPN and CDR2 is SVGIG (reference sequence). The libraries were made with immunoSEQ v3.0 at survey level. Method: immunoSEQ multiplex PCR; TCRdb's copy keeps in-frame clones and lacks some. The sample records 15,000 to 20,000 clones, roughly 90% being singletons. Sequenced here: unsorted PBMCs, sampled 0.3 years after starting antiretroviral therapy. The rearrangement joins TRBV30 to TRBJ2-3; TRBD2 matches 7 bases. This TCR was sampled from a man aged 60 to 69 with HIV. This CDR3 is CAWNPAGKTDTQYF. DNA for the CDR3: TGTGCCTGGAATCCAGCGGGGAAAACAGATACGCAGTATTTT.